This T cell receptor (beta chain) came from a study of CD8+CD57+ T cells in acquired aplastic anemia. Study-level information: The sorted CD4+ and CD8+ cells yielded an average roughly 3 ug of DNA.

Trimming took off 0 bases at V and 10 bases at J, with 10 bases between the two ends. This CDR3 is 13 amino acids long. Germline CDR1 SGHVS, CDR2 FQNEAQ. Only patients with CD8+CD57+ cell expansion on flow cytometry were chosen for sequencing. Genomic DNA was employed as the template in profiling TCR beta VDJ and CDR3. TCRdb re-analysed the reads in MiXCR, keeping a single row per CDR3 protein. The sample lists about 160,000 distinct CDR3 sequences, around half occurring once. The chain joins TRBV7-8 to TRBJ2-1, with a weak D call TRBD2 (5 bases). This TCR was sampled from a human donor with aplastic anemia. Sequencing was carried out using sorted CD4+, CD8+, or CD8+CD57+ T cells (not recorded which) from PBMCs. In nucleotides, the CDR3 is TGTGCCAGCAGCTTAGCGCGCGGCGGGGAGCAGTTCTTC. Protein: CASSLARGGEQFF.